This T cell receptor beta chain emerged from a study of human T cells and chemical hapten exposure. Documented time point: patch test 2, 6 weeks after DPC sensitization. Described treatment: therapeutic diphenylcyclopropenone sensitization with weekly scalp DPC. The CDR3 is 14 residues long. The germline gives CDR1 KGHDR, CDR2 SFDVKD. J gave up 3 bases and V 8 bases, and 5 bases lay outside the gene matches. In TCRdb, the RACE reads were re-called with MiXCR into one record per CDR3 protein. This repertoire shows under 450,000 distinct CDR3 sequences, over 6% found once; its top ten account for under 7%.

The TCR originated in a woman aged 18 to 35 with alopecia areata. Some clones in this sample may be carry-over from other donors' samples. The genes are TRBV24-1 and TRBJ2-2; TRBD1 matches at 7 bases. Here the sequenced sample was whole blood, taken in connection with sensitization to the hapten diphenylcyclopropenone (DPC). CDR3 loop: CATKTGDDTGELFF. CDR3 in DNA: TGTGCCACCAAAACAGGGGACGACACCGGGGAGCTGTTTTTT.